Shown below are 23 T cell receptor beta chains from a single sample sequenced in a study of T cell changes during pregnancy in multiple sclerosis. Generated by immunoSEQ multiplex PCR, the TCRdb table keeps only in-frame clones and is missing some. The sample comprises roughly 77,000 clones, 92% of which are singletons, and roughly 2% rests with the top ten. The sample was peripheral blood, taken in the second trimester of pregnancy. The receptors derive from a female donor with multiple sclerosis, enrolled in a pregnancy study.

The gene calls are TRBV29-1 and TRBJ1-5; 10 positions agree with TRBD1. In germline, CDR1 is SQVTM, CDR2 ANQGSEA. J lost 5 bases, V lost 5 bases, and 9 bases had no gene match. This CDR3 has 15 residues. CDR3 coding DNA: TGCAGCGTTTCTTCCGGGACAGGGGTGGATCAGCCCCAGCATTTT. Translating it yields CSVSSGTGVDQPQHF.

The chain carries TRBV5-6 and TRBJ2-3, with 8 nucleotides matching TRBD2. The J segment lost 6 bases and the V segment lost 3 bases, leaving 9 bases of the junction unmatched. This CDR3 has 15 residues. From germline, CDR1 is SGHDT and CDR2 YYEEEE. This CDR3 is CASSWGLELVDTQYF. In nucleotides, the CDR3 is TGTGCCAGCAGCTGGGGACTAGAACTTGTGGATACGCAGTATTTT. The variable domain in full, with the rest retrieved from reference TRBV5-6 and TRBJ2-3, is DAGVTQSPTHLIKTRGQQVTLRCSPKSGHDTVSWYQQALGQGPQFIFQYYEEEERQRGNFPDRFSGHQFPNYSSELNVNALLLGDSALYLCASSWGLELVDTQYFGPGTRLTVL.

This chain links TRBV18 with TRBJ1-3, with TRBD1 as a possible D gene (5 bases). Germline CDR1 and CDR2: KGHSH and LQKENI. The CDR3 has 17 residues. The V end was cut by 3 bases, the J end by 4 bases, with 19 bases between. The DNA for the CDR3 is TGTGCCAGCTCACCCCTTCCCGGGTCTACAGGCGGAAACACCATATATTTT. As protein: CASSPLPGSTGGNTIYF.

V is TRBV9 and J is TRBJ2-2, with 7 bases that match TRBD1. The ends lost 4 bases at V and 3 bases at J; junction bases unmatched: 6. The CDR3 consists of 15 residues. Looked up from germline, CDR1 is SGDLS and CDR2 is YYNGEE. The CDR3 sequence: CASSQDRLYTGELFF. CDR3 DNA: TGTGCCAGCAGCCAGGACAGGCTTTACACCGGGGAGCTGTTTTTT.

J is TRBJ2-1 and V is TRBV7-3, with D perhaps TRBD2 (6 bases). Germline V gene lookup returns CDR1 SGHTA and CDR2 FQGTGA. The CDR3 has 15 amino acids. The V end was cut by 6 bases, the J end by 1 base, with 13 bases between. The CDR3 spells CASRLAEASYNEQFF. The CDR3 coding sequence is TGTGCCAGCAGGTTAGCGGAGGCTTCCTACAATGAGCAGTTCTTC.

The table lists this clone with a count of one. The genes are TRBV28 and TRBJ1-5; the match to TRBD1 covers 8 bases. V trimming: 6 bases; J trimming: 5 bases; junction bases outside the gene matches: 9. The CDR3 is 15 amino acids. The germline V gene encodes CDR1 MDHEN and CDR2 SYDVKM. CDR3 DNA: TGTGCCAGCAGCGGTCGAGGGACAGGATATCAGCCCCAGCATTTT. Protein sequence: CASSGRGTGYQPQHF.

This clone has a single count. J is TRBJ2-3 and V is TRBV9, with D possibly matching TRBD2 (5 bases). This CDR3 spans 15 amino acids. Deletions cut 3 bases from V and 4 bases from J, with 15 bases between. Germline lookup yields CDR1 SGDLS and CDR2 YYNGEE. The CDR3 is CASSARALPADTQYF. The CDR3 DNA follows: TGTGCCAGCAGCGCGAGGGCCCTACCCGCAGATACGCAGTATTTT.

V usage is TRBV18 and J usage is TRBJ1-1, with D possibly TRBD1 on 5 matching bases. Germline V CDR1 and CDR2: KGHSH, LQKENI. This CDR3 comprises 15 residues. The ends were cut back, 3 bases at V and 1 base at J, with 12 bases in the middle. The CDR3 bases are TGTGCCAGCTCACCGGTTATCAGGGAGAACACTGAAGCTTTCTTT. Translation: CASSPVIRENTEAFF.

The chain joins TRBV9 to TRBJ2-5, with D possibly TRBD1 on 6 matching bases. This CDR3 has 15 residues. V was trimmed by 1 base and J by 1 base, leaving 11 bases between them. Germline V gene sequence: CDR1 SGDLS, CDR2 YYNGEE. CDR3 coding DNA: TGTGCCAGCAGCGTAAACTGGGGGCGCCAAGAGACCCAGTACTTC. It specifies CASSVNWGRQETQYF.

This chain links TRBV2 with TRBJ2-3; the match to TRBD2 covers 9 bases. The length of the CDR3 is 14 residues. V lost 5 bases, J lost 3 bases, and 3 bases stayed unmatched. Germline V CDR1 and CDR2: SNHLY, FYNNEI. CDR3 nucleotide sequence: TGTGCCAGCAGTAATAGCGGGAGAACAGATACGCAGTATTTT. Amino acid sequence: CASSNSGRTDTQYF.

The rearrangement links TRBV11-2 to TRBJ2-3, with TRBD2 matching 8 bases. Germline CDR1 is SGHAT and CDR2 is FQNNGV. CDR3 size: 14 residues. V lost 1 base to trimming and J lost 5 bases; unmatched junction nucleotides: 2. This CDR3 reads CASSLASGRDTQYF. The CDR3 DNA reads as TGTGCCAGCAGCTTAGCCAGCGGGAGAGATACGCAGTATTTT.

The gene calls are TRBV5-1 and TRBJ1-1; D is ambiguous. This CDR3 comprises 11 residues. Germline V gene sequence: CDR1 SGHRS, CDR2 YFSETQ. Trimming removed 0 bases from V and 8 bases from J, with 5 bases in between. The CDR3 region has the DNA TGCGCCAGCAGCTTGGGTGAGGAAGCTTTCTTT. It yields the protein CASSLGEEAFF.

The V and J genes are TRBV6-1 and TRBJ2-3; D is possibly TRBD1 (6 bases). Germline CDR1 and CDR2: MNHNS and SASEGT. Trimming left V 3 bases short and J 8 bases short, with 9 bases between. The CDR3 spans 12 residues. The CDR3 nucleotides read TGTGCCAGCAGTGATTTGGGGGCTACGCAGTATTTT. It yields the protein CASSDLGATQYF.

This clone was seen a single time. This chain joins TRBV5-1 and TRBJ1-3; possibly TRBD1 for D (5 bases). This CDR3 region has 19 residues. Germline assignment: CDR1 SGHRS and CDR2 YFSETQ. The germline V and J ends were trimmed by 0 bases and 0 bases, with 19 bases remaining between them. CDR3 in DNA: TGCGCCAGCAGCTTGGATGGGGGACTCAACCCTTTCTCTGGAAACACCATATATTTT. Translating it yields CASSLDGGLNPFSGNTIYF.

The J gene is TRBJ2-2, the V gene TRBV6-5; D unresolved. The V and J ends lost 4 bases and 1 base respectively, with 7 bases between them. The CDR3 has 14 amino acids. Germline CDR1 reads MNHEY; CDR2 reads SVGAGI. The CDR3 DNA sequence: TGTGCCAGCAGTTTCGGTGGGAACACCGGGGAGCTGTTTTTT. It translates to CASSFGGNTGELFF.

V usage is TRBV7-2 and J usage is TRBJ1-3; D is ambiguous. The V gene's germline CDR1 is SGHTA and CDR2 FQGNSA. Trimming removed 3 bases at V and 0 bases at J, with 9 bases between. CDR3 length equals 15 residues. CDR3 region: CASSFEASSGNTIYF. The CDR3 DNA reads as TGTGCCAGCAGCTTTGAGGCCTCCTCTGGAAACACCATATATTTT.

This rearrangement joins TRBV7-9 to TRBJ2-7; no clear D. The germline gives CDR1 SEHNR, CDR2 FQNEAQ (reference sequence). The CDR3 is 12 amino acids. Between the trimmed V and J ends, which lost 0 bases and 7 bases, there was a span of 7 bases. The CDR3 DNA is TGTGCCAGCAGCTTAGCGCCGCGAGAGCAGTACTTC. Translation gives CASSLAPREQYF.

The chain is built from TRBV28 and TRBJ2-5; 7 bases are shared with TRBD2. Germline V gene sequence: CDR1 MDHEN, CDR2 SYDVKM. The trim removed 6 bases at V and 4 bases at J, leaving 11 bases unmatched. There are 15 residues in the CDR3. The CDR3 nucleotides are TGTGCCAGCAGCCAAACCCTAGTAGCGGGAGAGACCCAGTACTTC. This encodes CASSQTLVAGETQYF.

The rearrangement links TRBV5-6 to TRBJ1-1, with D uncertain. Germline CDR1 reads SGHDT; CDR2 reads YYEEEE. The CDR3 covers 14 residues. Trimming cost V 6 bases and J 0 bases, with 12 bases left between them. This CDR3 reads CASNRGKVNTEAFF. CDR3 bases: TGTGCCAGCAACCGCGGGAAGGTGAACACTGAAGCTTTCTTT.

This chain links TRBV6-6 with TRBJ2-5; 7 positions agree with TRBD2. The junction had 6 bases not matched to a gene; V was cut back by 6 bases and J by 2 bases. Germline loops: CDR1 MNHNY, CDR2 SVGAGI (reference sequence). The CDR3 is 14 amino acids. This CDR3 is CASSLLAIQETQYF. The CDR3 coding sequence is TGTGCCAGCAGCCTACTAGCGATACAAGAGACCCAGTACTTC.

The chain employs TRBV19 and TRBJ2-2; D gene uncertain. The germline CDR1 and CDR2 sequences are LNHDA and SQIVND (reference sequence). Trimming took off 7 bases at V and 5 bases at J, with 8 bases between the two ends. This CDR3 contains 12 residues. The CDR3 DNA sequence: TGTGCCAGTACAGCTAGGACCGGGGAGCTGTTTTTT. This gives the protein CASTARTGELFF.

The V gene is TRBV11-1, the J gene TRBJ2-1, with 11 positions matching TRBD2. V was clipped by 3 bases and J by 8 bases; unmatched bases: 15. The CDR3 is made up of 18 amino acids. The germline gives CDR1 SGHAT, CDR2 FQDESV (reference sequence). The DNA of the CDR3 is TGTGCCAGCAGCTTGCGTTTAGGGGCTAGCGGGGGGACCGATGAGCAGTTCTTC. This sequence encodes CASSLRLGASGGTDEQFF.

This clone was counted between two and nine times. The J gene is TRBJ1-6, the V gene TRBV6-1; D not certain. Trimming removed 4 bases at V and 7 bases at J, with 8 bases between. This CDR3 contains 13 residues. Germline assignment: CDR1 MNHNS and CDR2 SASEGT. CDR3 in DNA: TGTGCCAGCAGTGGCGGTGAAAATTCACCCCTCCACTTT. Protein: CASSGGENSPLHF.